This T cell receptor (beta chain) was captured by sequencing in a study of blood T cells in healthy people across ages. Study results and caveats: More naive CD4+ cells and higher diversity marked long-lived donors relative to aged donors. Estimates based on one million T cells were treated as lower bounds. Roughly linear declines in TCR beta diversity per million T cells occurred with age.

Primed by a sample-barcoded 5' primer and a J-beta primer mix, a second PCR proceeded for roughly 6 to 12 cycles. Sequencing of every sample gave 2.5 million or more CDR3-containing paired-end reads. Using its own MiXCR run on the 5' RACE reads, TCRdb lists one record per CDR3 protein. The sample shows approximately 1,700,000 distinct CDR3 sequences, around 40% of them seen only once. This CDR3 is 16 amino acids long. Germline lookup yields CDR1 SGHTA and CDR2 FQGNSA. Trimming at V came to 5 bases and at J to 3 bases, leaving 11 bases not matched to a gene. In its sample, this clonotype was seen a few times. As yet, its antigen is unknown.

This TCR was sampled from a human donor in good health. Sample: blood. The J gene is TRBJ2-7, the V gene TRBV7-2, with 9 bases aligning to TRBD2. The CDR3 sequence is CASSVRAGGAFYEQYF. In nucleotides, the CDR3 is TGTGCCAGCAGCGTCCGGGCGGGGGGGGCCTTCTACGAGCAGTACTTC.